This T cell receptor (beta chain) was identified in a study of T cells after yellow fever vaccination. The study's findings and limits: Among all clonotypes, a small share was observed in both CD4 and CD8 compartments.

Of note for this clonotype: Its antigen is still unknown.

Germline trimming cut 6 bases from V and 0 bases from J; bases unmatched to any gene: 4. The CDR3 covers 14 residues. Germline CDR1 and CDR2: SGHTA and FQGNSA. TCRdb re-called the 5' RACE reads with MiXCR, one entry per CDR3 protein. Of 340,000 or so distinct CDR3 sequences in the sample, about an eighth are singletons; the top ten hold 3.2%. The chain couples TRBV7-2 to TRBJ2-7; 8 nucleotides agree with TRBD1. The origin of this receptor is a man aged 18 to 35 who received the YFV17D yellow fever vaccine. The sequences come from CD4+ T cells sorted from PBMCs, collected 15 days after the yellow fever booster vaccination. The CDR3: CASSFTGGSYEQYV. In DNA form, the CDR3 reads TGTGCCAGCAGTTTTACAGGGGGCTCCTACGAGCAGTACGTC.